A single sample gave rise to the 19 T cell receptor beta chains below, sequenced in a study of shared clonotypes between healthy human individuals. Profiled with immunoSEQ multiplex PCR; TCRdb holds only in-frame clones, not every one. The sample holds a few million clones, about 92% seen once. The sequencing sample was made of naive CD4+ T cells sorted from blood. Subset of the sample: CD45RA+ positively selected. These TCRs come from a man aged 18 to 29 in good health.

The chain uses TRBV6-5 and TRBJ2-5; D remains unclear. Germline values: CDR1 MNHEY, CDR2 SVGAGI. This CDR3 contains 13 residues. The V gene lost 5 bases and the J gene lost 4 bases, with 11 bases spanning the gap. In DNA, the CDR3 is TGTGCCAGCAGTGCCAGTAGAGGAGAGACCCAGTACTTC. Residues: CASSASRGETQYF.

The chain uses TRBV30 and TRBJ2-7; D perhaps matches TRBD2 (6 bases). In germline, CDR1 is GTSNPN, CDR2 SVGIG (reference sequence). The CDR3 has 14 amino acids. The V and J ends lost 5 bases and 3 bases respectively, with 17 bases between them. The CDR3 loop is CAWRRDFGGYEQYF. In DNA form, the CDR3 reads TGTGCCTGGCGTCGGGACTTTGGGGGCTACGAGCAGTACTTC.

This chain joins TRBV6-1 and TRBJ1-3; 12 bases align to TRBD1. This CDR3 is built from 15 residues. V dropped 6 bases and J dropped 7; count of bases not matched to a gene: 7. Germline V lookup: CDR1 MNHNS, CDR2 SASEGT. CDR3 DNA sequence: TGTGCCAGCAGAACCGGGACAGGGGGCGTGAACACCATATATTTT. This encodes CASRTGTGGVNTIYF.

This chain uses TRBV5-6 with TRBJ2-3; TRBD2 aligns across 12 bases. Germline CDR1 reads SGHDT; CDR2 reads YYEEEE. Trimming cost V 4 bases and J 7 bases; bases outside gene matches: 10. This CDR3 comprises 16 residues. The CDR3 coding sequence is TGTGCCAGCAGCCCCAGACTAGCGGGAGTTGGGTATACGCAGTATTTT. Residues: CASSPRLAGVGYTQYF. Based on the CDR3 plus reference TRBV5-6 and TRBJ2-3, the full variable domain is DAGVTQSPTHLIKTRGQQVTLRCSPKSGHDTVSWYQQALGQGPQFIFQYYEEEERQRGNFPDRFSGHQFPNYSSELNVNALLLGDSALYLCASSPRLAGVGYTQYFGPGTRLTVL.

CDR3 sequence: CASSEVLFGSGGLPYEQYF. In DNA, the CDR3 is TGTGCCAGCAGTGAAGTCCTCTTTGGTAGCGGGGGACTTCCTTACGAGCAGTACTTC. V gene TRBV6-1 combines with J gene TRBJ2-7, with TRBD2 matching 9 bases. CDR3 size: 19 residues. Germline V lookup: CDR1 MNHNS, CDR2 SASEGT. The ends lost 1 base at V and 4 bases at J; junction bases unmatched: 17.

This clone was seen a single time. This chain joins TRBV9 and TRBJ2-5, with 7 bases identical to TRBD2. The CDR3 runs to 14 residues. CDR1 and CDR2 (germline): SGDLS, YYNGEE. J lost 3 bases, V lost 4 bases, and 6 bases had no gene match. CDR3 protein: CASSSGGTKETQYF. The CDR3 coding sequence is TGTGCCAGCAGCTCCGGGGGGACCAAAGAGACCCAGTACTTC.

V is TRBV10-3 and J is TRBJ1-1, with D perhaps matching TRBD1 (5 bases). Germline CDR1 and CDR2: ENHRY and SYGVKD. V lost 11 bases and J 1 base, leaving 17 bases between the germline ends. The CDR3 has 14 amino acids. CDR3 DNA sequence: TGTGCCGCACAAGGCGGACACAAGAACACTGAAGCTTTCTTT. Translating it yields CAAQGGHKNTEAFF.

The chain joins TRBV10-3 to TRBJ2-5; D gene ambiguous. V dropped 8 bases and J dropped 2 bases, with 12 bases sitting between them. The germline CDR1 and CDR2 sequences are ENHRY and SYGVKD. The CDR3 extends over 13 amino acids. CDR3 loop: CAIALGVQETQYF. In DNA form, the CDR3 reads TGTGCCATCGCTCTTGGGGTACAAGAGACCCAGTACTTC.

Comments on this clone: The same CDR3 arises from other DNA sequences in this sample as well. The chain joins TRBV18 to TRBJ2-1; D remains ambiguous. This CDR3 region has 14 residues. The ends were cut back, 3 bases at V and 0 bases at J, with 6 bases in the middle. The germline V gene encodes CDR1 KGHSH and CDR2 LQKENI. CDR3 sequence reads: CASSPTGSYNEQFF. The CDR3 DNA reads TGTGCCAGCTCACCGACGGGCTCCTACAATGAGCAGTTCTTC.

This chain uses TRBV30 with TRBJ1-3; D perhaps matches TRBD1 (5 bases). Germline CDR1 reads GTSNPN; CDR2 reads SVGIG (reference sequence). The CDR3 has 14 residues. The germline V and J ends were trimmed by 2 bases and 4 bases, with 12 bases remaining between them. DNA of the CDR3: TGTGCCTGGAGTAGGGGCAGGGAAGGAAACACCATATATTTT. Protein product: CAWSRGREGNTIYF. The complete variable domain, with remaining parts taken from reference TRBV30 and TRBJ1-3, reads SQTIHQWPATLVQPVGSPLSLECTVEGTSNPNLYWYRQAAGRGLQLLFYSVGIGQISSEVPQNLSASRPQDRQFILSSKKLLLSDSGFYLCAWSRGREGNTIYFGEGSWLTVV.

The chain is built from TRBV5-1 and TRBJ1-1; unclear D gene. The CDR3 covers 15 residues. Trimming took 3 bases from V and 0 from J, leaving 12 bases between them. In germline, CDR1 is SGHRS, CDR2 YFSETQ. CDR3 sequence (DNA): TGCGCCAGCAGCTCAGCGGACGCCATGAACACTGAAGCTTTCTTT. Translation gives CASSSADAMNTEAFF.

The sample holds a few counts of this clone. The sample holds other DNA sequences that translate to the same CDR3. The chain employs TRBV19 and TRBJ1-2; possible D gene TRBD1, 5 bases. The CDR3 is 14 residues long. The germline V gene has CDR1 LNHDA and CDR2 SQIVND (reference sequence). V shed 3 bases and J shed 3 bases, with 11 bases lying between them. CDR3: CASSIGQGDYGYTF. The CDR3 DNA sequence: TGTGCCAGTAGTATCGGACAAGGGGACTATGGCTACACCTTC.

The J gene is TRBJ2-2, the V gene TRBV5-5, with unresolved D. The CDR3 length is 15 residues. V was trimmed by 0 bases and J by 3 bases, leaving 9 bases between them. CDR1 and CDR2 (germline): SGHKS, YYEKEE (reference sequence). The CDR3 here is CASSLGVSYTGELFF. The CDR3 DNA reads TGTGCCAGCAGCTTGGGGGTCAGTTACACCGGGGAGCTGTTTTTT. Complete variable domain (other parts from reference TRBV5-5 and TRBJ2-2): DAGVTQSPTHLIKTRGQQVTLRCSPISGHKSVSWYQQVLGQGPQFIFQYYEKEERGRGNFPDRFSARQFPNYSSELNVNALLLGDSALYLCASSLGVSYTGELFFGEGSRLTVL.

This clone has only one observation. V and J are TRBV5-1 and TRBJ2-2; D unresolved. Germline V gives CDR1 SGHRS, CDR2 YFSETQ. This CDR3 spans 13 amino acids. V was cut by 0 bases and J by 5 bases, with 5 bases left in between. The DNA for the CDR3 is TGCGCCAGCAGCTTGGAGCAAACCGGGGAGCTGTTTTTT. Residues: CASSLEQTGELFF.

The genes are TRBV5-1 and TRBJ1-1; 7 bases match TRBD1. Germline V gene lookup returns CDR1 SGHRS and CDR2 YFSETQ. The CDR3 length is 16 residues. The V segment lost 4 bases and the J segment 1 base; nucleotides outside the gene matches: 10. CDR3 bases: TGCGCCAGCAGCGCTACAACCGCAGGGGGGAACACTGAAGCTTTCTTT. This gives the protein CASSATTAGGNTEAFF. The full variable domain, with the rest looked up from reference TRBV5-1 and TRBJ1-1, is KAGVTQTPRYLIKTRGQQVTLSCSPISGHRSVSWYQQTPGQGLQFLFEYFSETQRNKGNFPGRFSGRQFSNSRSEMNVSTLELGDSALYLCASSATTAGGNTEAFFGQGTRLTVV.

This clone was recorded only once. Other DNA variants within this sample encode the same CDR3. The chain has TRBV28 and TRBJ1-4, with TRBD1 identical over 8 bases. Germline V CDR1 and CDR2: MDHEN, SYDVKM. V trimming: 5 bases; J trimming: 4 bases; junction bases outside the gene matches: 6. This CDR3 spans 15 amino acids. The CDR3 loop reads CASSPGTGGNEKLFF. CDR3 coding DNA: TGTGCCAGCAGTCCCGGGACAGGAGGTAATGAAAAACTGTTTTTT. The whole variable domain, remainder taken from reference TRBV28 and TRBJ1-4, is DVKVTQSSRYLVKRTGEKVFLECVQDMDHENMFWYRQDPGLGLRLIYFSYDVKMKEKGDIPEGYSVSREKKERFSLILESASTNQTSMYLCASSPGTGGNEKLFFGSGTQLSVL.

A word on this clone: One junction end disagrees with the germline gene, perhaps due to a read error. CDR3 residues: CASSYSMGDRGIW. CDR3 nucleotide sequence: TGTGCCAGCAGTTACTCGATGGGGGACAGGGGAATTTGG. V usage is TRBV6-5 and J usage is TRBJ2-7; 10 bases fit TRBD1. The CDR3 totals 13 residues. Germline lookup yields CDR1 MNHEY and CDR2 SVGAGI.

The rearrangement uses TRBV6-4 and TRBJ2-3; 8 bases fit TRBD2. Germline loops: CDR1 MRHNA, CDR2 SNTAGT. J was trimmed by 1 base and V by 0 bases; bases with no gene match: 3. CDR3 length equals 16 residues. The CDR3 nucleotides are TGTGCCAGCAGTGACTCGTGGCGGGGGGGCACAGATACGCAGTATTTT. It is translated as CASSDSWRGGTDTQYF.

This clone was counted only a few times. The chain joins TRBV11-2 to TRBJ1-4; the match to TRBD1 covers 7 bases. Trimming removed 4 bases from V and 8 bases from J; junction bases left unmatched: 7. CDR3 size: 14 residues. In germline, CDR1 is SGHAT, CDR2 FQNNGV. CDR3 bases: TGTGCCAGCAGCTCGACAGGGTTGGGGGAAAAACTGTTTTTT. This sequence encodes CASSSTGLGEKLFF.